This T cell receptor beta chain was sequenced during a study of blood T cell repertoires in COVID-19. Study in general: Both acute and convalescent COVID-19 samples were obtained from the United States, Italy and Spain. In each case, the material was cDNA or gDNA derived from T cells, B-cell-depleted T cells, or PBMCs.

Libraries were prepared by immunoSEQ multiplex PCR; TCRdb keeps only in-frame clonotypes and omits some of them. The table has about 160,000 clones, approximately 81% seen once; the top ten hold 3.3%. The CDR3 loop spans 16 amino acids. V was clipped by 0 bases and J by 2 bases, with 11 bases between them. From germline, CDR1 is LGHNA and CDR2 YSLEER. What was sequenced was peripheral blood. The TCR comes from a human donor with acute or convalescent COVID-19. The donor label of this sample is uncertain. The chain joins TRBV4-3 to TRBJ2-1; TRBD1 might be the D (6 bases). The DNA for the CDR3 is TGCGCCAGCAGCCAAGAATGGGACAATCCCTACAATGAGCAGTTCTTC. Its translation: CASSQEWDNPYNEQFF.